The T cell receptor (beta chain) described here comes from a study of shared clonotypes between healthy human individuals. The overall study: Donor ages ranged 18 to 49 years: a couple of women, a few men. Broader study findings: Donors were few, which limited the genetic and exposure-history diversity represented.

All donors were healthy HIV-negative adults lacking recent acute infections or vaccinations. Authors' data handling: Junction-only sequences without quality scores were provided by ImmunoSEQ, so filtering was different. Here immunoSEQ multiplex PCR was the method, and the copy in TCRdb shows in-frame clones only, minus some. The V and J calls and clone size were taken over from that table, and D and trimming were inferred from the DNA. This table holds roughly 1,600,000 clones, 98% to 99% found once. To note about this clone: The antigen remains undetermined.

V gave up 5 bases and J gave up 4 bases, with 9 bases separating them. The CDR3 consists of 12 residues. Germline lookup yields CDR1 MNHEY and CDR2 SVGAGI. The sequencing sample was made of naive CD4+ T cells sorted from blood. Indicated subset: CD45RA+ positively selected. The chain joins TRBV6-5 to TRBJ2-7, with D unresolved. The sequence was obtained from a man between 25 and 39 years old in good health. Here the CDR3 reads CASSLDRYEQYF. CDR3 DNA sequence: TGTGCCAGCAGTCTCGACCGGTACGAGCAGTACTTC.